These T cell receptor beta chains were read from a single sample in a study of beta chain features in type 1 diabetes. The table came from immunoSEQ multiplex PCR; TCRdb's copy has only in-frame clones and leaves some out. The sample consists of almost 350,000 clones, approximately 9.7% of them appearing once. Sequenced: central memory CD4+ T cells from blood. The receptors come from a young man with type 1 diabetes. CDR3s include the opening cysteine and the closing phenylalanine or tryptophan. Fields, in order: CDR3 DNA, CDR3 protein, J gene, clone size, D gene, V gene. A D gene is named only where the DNA matches it firmly. Size is stated for part of the rows, as once, few or many counts, or as a class when the clone is expanded.

DNA: TGTGCCACCAGCCGCGGGGGGGGCACAGATACGCAGTATTTT
CDR3: CATSRGGGTDTQYF
J: TRBJ2-3
size: many
D: TRBD2
V: TRBV15

DNA: TGCGCCAGCAGCTTGGTGAGCGGGGTCACCTACGAGCAGTACTTC
CDR3: CASSLVSGVTYEQYF
J: TRBJ2-7
size: few
D: TRBD2
V: TRBV5-1

DNA: TGTGCCAGCAGGTTCACAGATACGCAGTATTTT
CDR3: CASRFTDTQYF
J: TRBJ2-3
size: .
D: .
V: TRBV28

DNA: TGCGCCAGCAGCCAAGGGGACAGCTCTGGGGCCAACGTCCTGACTTTC
CDR3: CASSQGDSSGANVLTF
J: TRBJ2-6
size: many
D: TRBD1
V: TRBV4-3

DNA: TGTGCCAGCAGCTTAGCGGTAGTGACGGGCACAGATACGCAGTATTTT
CDR3: CASSLAVVTGTDTQYF
J: TRBJ2-3
size: few
D: .
V: TRBV7-9

DNA: TGTGCCAGCAGCTTATGGGGGAGCTACGAGCAGTACTTC
CDR3: CASSLWGSYEQYF
J: TRBJ2-7
size: .
D: .
V: TRBV7-2

DNA: TGTGCCAGCCGGGCTAGCGGGGGGGCTCTCCAAGAGACCCAGTACTTC
CDR3: CASRASGGALQETQYF
J: TRBJ2-5
size: many
D: TRBD2
V: TRBV2

DNA: TGTGCCAGCAGCGTTGGCGGAACAGAGTATGGCTACACCTTC
CDR3: CASSVGGTEYGYTF
J: TRBJ1-2
size: few
D: .
V: TRBV9

DNA: TGTGCCAGCAGCTTCCTTGATCGGGAGACCCAGTACTTC
CDR3: CASSFLDRETQYF
J: TRBJ2-5
size: .
D: .
V: TRBV5-6

DNA: TGTGCCACCAGCAGAACAGGGCCAAGTCCCCACTACACCTTC
CDR3: CATSRTGPSPHYTF
J: TRBJ1-2
size: .
D: .
V: TRBV15